These T cell receptor beta chains were read from a single sample in a study of blood T cells in healthy people across ages. TCRdb re-called the 5' RACE reads with MiXCR, one entry per CDR3 protein. Of some 1,800,000 distinct CDR3 sequences in the sample, roughly two fifths were seen once. The sample was blood. The source of these receptors is a human donor in good health. The CDR3 runs from the conserved cysteine through the conserved F or W. Fields, in order: D gene, J gene, clone size, V gene, CDR3 protein, CDR3 DNA. D genes are given only for firm matches. Size is omitted from some rows. Given values are once, few, many or a class for expanded clones.

- | TRBJ2-2 | few | TRBV6-5 | CASSYSIGRVAGELFF | TGTGCCAGCAGTTACTCGATAGGAAGGGTGGCCGGGGAGCTGTTTTTT
- | TRBJ1-2 | - | TRBV4-3 | CASSQGPRDGYTF | TGCGCCAGCAGCCAAGGTCCCAGGGATGGCTACACCTTC
- | TRBJ1-2 | - | TRBV7-9 | CANSTTDRIYGYTF | TGTGCCAACAGCACAACCGACAGGATCTATGGCTACACCTTC
- | TRBJ2-5 | - | TRBV5-5 | CASNSPVQETQYF | TGTGCCAGCAACTCTCCAGTCCAAGAGACCCAGTACTTC
TRBD1 | TRBJ1-4 | few | TRBV28 | CASSFLGGATNEKLFF | TGTGCCAGCAGTTTTTTAGGGGGCGCGACTAATGAAAAACTGTTTTTT
- | TRBJ1-5 | once | TRBV30 | CAWSPRGAVQPQHF | TGTGCCTGGAGTCCCCGGGGGGCTGTTCAGCCCCAGCATTTT
- | TRBJ2-3 | - | TRBV29-1 | CSGGQGETDTQYF | TGCAGCGGTGGCCAGGGAGAAACAGATACGCAGTATTTT
TRBD1 | TRBJ1-5 | - | TRBV28 | CASSLPTGGGNQPQHF | TGTGCCAGCAGTTTACCCACAGGGGGTGGAAATCAGCCCCAGCATTTT
TRBD2 | TRBJ2-3 | few | TRBV20-1 | CSAPAGAGGTDTQYF | TGCAGTGCTCCCGCAGGAGCGGGGGGCACAGATACGCAGTATTTT
- | TRBJ2-3 | few | TRBV24-1 | CATSDLGSSSTDTQYF | TGTGCCACCAGTGATTTAGGCAGTTCTAGCACAGATACGCAGTATTTT
- | TRBJ1-1 | - | TRBV6-5 | CASSYYREAFF | TGTGCCAGCAGTTACTATCGTGAAGCTTTCTTT
- | TRBJ1-5 | few | TRBV7-2 | CASSVTGDQPQHF | TGTGCCAGCAGTGTAACCGGGGATCAGCCCCAGCATTTT
- | TRBJ2-1 | few | TRBV5-1 | CASSPRERTYNEQFF | TGCGCCAGCAGCCCTCGCGAACGGACGTACAATGAGCAGTTCTTC
TRBD2 | TRBJ2-3 | - | TRBV29-1 | CSVGTSPTDTQYF | TGCAGCGTTGGGACTAGCCCCACAGATACGCAGTATTTT
- | TRBJ1-4 | - | TRBV6-2/TRBV6-3 | CASGYWEYGEKLFF | TGTGCCAGCGGTTACTGGGAATACGGAGAAAAACTGTTTTTT
TRBD1 | TRBJ2-1 | - | TRBV11-1 | CASIPRTGGNEQFF | TGTGCCAGTATACCCCGGACAGGGGGCAATGAGCAGTTCTTC
TRBD1 | TRBJ1-1 | - | TRBV5-8 | CASSLIGQANTEAFF | TGTGCCAGCAGCTTGATTGGACAGGCGAACACTGAAGCTTTCTTT
- | TRBJ2-7 | - | TRBV20-1 | CSARDLGTPRLYF | TGCAGTGCTAGAGATCTGGGGACTCCTAGGTTGTACTTC
- | TRBJ1-5 | - | TRBV28 | CAGATGLAWPQHF | TGTGCCGGAGCTACAGGTTTGGCCTGGCCCCAGCATTTT
- | TRBJ1-1 | once | TRBV20-1 | CSARDRGKIDTEAFF | TGCAGTGCTAGAGATCGCGGCAAAATAGACACTGAAGCTTTCTTT
- | TRBJ2-7 | - | TRBV12-3/TRBV12-4 | CASSFGQSSYEQYF | TGTGCCAGCAGTTTTGGGCAAAGCTCCTACGAGCAGTACTTC
- | TRBJ2-1 | - | TRBV4-1 | CASSQQERVSYNEQFF | TGCGCCAGCAGCCAGCAGGAAAGGGTCTCCTACAATGAGCAGTTCTTC
- | TRBJ2-7 | few | TRBV7-2 | CASSLGEGVYEQYF | TGTGCCAGCAGCTTAGGTGAAGGGGTTTACGAGCAGTACTTC
- | TRBJ1-4 | - | TRBV10-3 | CAISGRGQEKLFF | TGTGCCATCAGTGGGAGGGGACAAGAAAAACTGTTTTTT
- | TRBJ1-2 | - | TRBV7-2 | CASSSDPRYGYTF | TGTGCCAGCAGCTCTGACCCTCGCTATGGCTACACCTTC
TRBD1 | TRBJ1-4 | - | TRBV29-1 | CSAEGTGNEKLFF | TGCAGCGCCGAGGGGACAGGGAATGAAAAACTGTTTTTT
- | TRBJ2-3 | - | TRBV7-2 | CASSLASPRDTDTQYF | TGTGCCAGCAGCTTAGCGTCCCCAAGAGACACAGATACGCAGTATTTT
- | TRBJ2-1 | - | TRBV7-9 | CASSFLTIDNEQFF | TGTGCCAGCAGCTTCCTTACGATTGACAATGAGCAGTTCTTC
- | TRBJ1-4 | few | TRBV4-1 | CASSPGQGLTNEKLFF | TGCGCCAGCAGCCCGGGGCAGGGGTTAACTAATGAAAAACTGTTTTTT
- | TRBJ1-4 | - | TRBV4-1 | CASSQESRQGATLGNEKLFF | TGCGCCAGCAGCCAAGAATCGCGGCAGGGAGCTACGTTGGGTAATGAAAAACTGTTTTTT
- | TRBJ2-7 | many | TRBV4-3 | CASSRSVVNSYEQYF | TGCGCCAGCAGCCGATCGGTAGTCAACTCCTACGAGCAGTACTTC
TRBD2 | TRBJ2-1 | - | TRBV20-1 | CSARDRPSGWNNEQFF | TGCAGTGCTAGAGATCGGCCTAGCGGGTGGAACAATGAGCAGTTCTTC
TRBD1 | TRBJ2-7 | - | TRBV2 | CGAQGVNEQYF | TGTGGTGCACAGGGGGTGAACGAGCAGTACTTC
TRBD1 | TRBJ1-3 | - | TRBV6-6 | CASSTGGTGNTIYF | TGTGCCAGCAGTACAGGGGGCACTGGAAACACCATATATTTT
TRBD2 | TRBJ2-3 | few | TRBV4-1 | CASSQVMSGASDTQYF | TGCGCCAGCAGCCAAGTCATGAGCGGGGCTTCAGATACGCAGTATTTT
- | TRBJ1-1 | few | TRBV7-2 | CASSLISSNTEAFF | TGTGCCAGCAGCTTAATTAGTTCGAACACTGAAGCTTTCTTT
TRBD1 | TRBJ2-2 | once | TRBV10-3 | CAISETGDPGELFF | TGTGCCATCAGTGAGACAGGGGATCCCGGGGAGCTGTTTTTT
- | TRBJ2-3 | - | TRBV6-2/TRBV6-3 | CASSYSSREPDTQYF | TGTGCCAGCAGTTACTCGAGTAGGGAGCCAGATACGCAGTATTTT
- | TRBJ2-5 | - | TRBV5-1 | CASSLASGAGEAETQYF | TGCGCCAGCAGCTTGGCCTCGGGGGCAGGCGAAGCAGAGACCCAGTACTTC
- | TRBJ1-5 | few | TRBV6-6 | CASRTQGVRDNQPQHF | TGTGCCAGCAGGACACAGGGAGTCCGTGATAATCAGCCCCAGCATTTT
- | TRBJ2-3 | few | TRBV12-3/TRBV12-4 | CASSSGAASTDTQYF | TGTGCCAGCAGTTCCGGAGCGGCCAGCACAGATACGCAGTATTTT
TRBD2 | TRBJ2-5 | few | TRBV7-8 | CASSFGLAGQETQYF | TGTGCCAGCAGCTTTGGGCTAGCGGGGCAAGAGACCCAGTACTTC
TRBD1 | TRBJ2-7 | - | TRBV28 | CASSMPGTGGYEQYF | TGTGCCAGCAGTATGCCAGGGACAGGGGGGTACGAGCAGTACTTC
- | TRBJ2-7 | - | TRBV29-1 | CSVSLSLSSYEQYF | TGCAGCGTTAGTCTAAGCCTGAGCTCCTACGAGCAGTACTTC
- | TRBJ2-1 | - | TRBV6-5 | CASSYQSLGYNEQFF | TGTGCCAGCAGTTATCAGTCACTGGGGTACAATGAGCAGTTCTTC
TRBD2 | TRBJ2-5 | few | TRBV24-1 | CATSDPGRGGETQYF | TGTGCCACCAGTGATCCAGGCCGGGGGGGAGAGACCCAGTACTTC